This T cell receptor beta chain was identified in a study of cytomegalovirus exposure and HLA in healthy donors. Study at large: Across a few hundred genotyped donors, just over 80% landed in the Caucasian-associated ancestry cluster. Notes on the study in general: The authors later linked a missense DCLRE1C variant to TCR beta V- and J-gene trimming. According to an earlier analysis, most TCR beta V segments yielded productive rearrangements about 87% or about 30% of the time.

Worth noting for this clone: What it recognizes is unknown.

V lost 3 bases, J lost 9 bases, and 8 bases stayed unmatched. The CDR3 runs to 13 residues. Looked up from germline, CDR1 is SGHRS and CDR2 is YFSETQ. Primers included in the PCR were 60 Vbeta and 13 Jbeta primers. Per the study methods: Counted up in a later analysis, unique TCR beta chains came to 65 million to 80 million, with around 9.9 million shared. Generated by immunoSEQ multiplex PCR, the TCRdb table keeps only in-frame clones and is missing some. The D gene and trimming were derived from the DNA, and the V and J assignments and clone size from that table. The sample has fewer than 150,000 clones, over 70% seen once.

The TCR originated in a male donor in good health and CMV-seronegative. The specimen sequenced was PBMCs. V and J are TRBV5-1 and TRBJ2-7; 8 bases fit TRBD2. In DNA, the CDR3 is TGCGCCAGCAGCTCGGGAGGGGGGGGTGCGCAGTACTTC. As protein: CASSSGGGGAQYF.